This TCR beta chain stems from a study of molecular identifiers for immune sequencing clone quantification listed by TCRdb under 2018. Turning to the overall study: For a replicate experiment, RNA from 20,000 or 100,000 naive CD8 T cells was divided into five aliquots, and four of the five aliquots were sequenced. This methods study benchmarked molecular-identifier clustering-based TCR repertoire sequencing (MIDCIRS) and TCR RNA copy counting, using CD8 T cells to do so.

For CDR1 and CDR2, the germline V gene lists LGHNA and YSLEER. The junction shows trimming of 1 base on V and 4 bases on J, and the gene matches do not reach 0 bases of it. Spanning cysteine to phenylalanine, the CDR3 consists of 13 amino acids. This entry keeps only the CDR3 DNA: 39 bases, framed from base 1. Libraries of naive CD8 T cells were generated from roughly 20,000 to 1,000,000 sorted cells, with 10%, 30% or 50% of the purified RNA used. Naive CD8 T cells were FACS-sorted as CD8+CD4-CCR7+CD45RA+ on a BD FACSAria II into RLT Plus buffer. Detection sensitivity was tested by spiking Jurkat RNA equal to 9 to 10 TCR copies' worth into samples containing roughly 17,000-1,000,000 naive CD8 T cells. Enrichment of CD8 T cells was performed with RosetteSep CD8+ T Cell Enrichment Cocktail and Ficoll-Paque, after which ACK red cell lysis was carried out. On the study overall, not on this receptor specifically: Modeling estimated around 3.2 recovered TCR RNA copies per cell, compared with about 10 by digital PCR, which implies approximately 30% capture efficiency. The naive libraries included spiked-in Jurkat TCR RNA (roughly nine copies' worth), and this Jurkat TCR RNA is not part of the donor repertoire. When barcode sub-clustering was omitted, TCR diversity was inflated by chimeric consensus sequences, with chimeras reaching as high as 47%. Clones above 20 RNA copies held over 99% of molecules in CMV-specific effector cells but under 1% in naive cells. The sizes of highly expanded clones could end up underestimated when identical TCR molecules share a barcode. Spiked-in Jurkat TCR RNA equivalent to a single cell was reported to be detectable even among over 800,000 naive CD8 T cells.

The library relied on PCR. The sequencer was an Illumina HiSeq 4000. Preparation of bulk TCR libraries followed a previously described approach, with the TCR primers listed in Table S5. The Qiagen AllPrep DNA/RNA kit was used to purify total RNA. Before any analysis, reads coming from multiple sequencing runs of the same library were combined into one pool. Concerning the study's data processing: Reads were retained only if the reads had an exact TCR constant sequence, and the retained reads were trimmed to 150 nt and grouped according to their 12-nt molecular barcodes. Reads in each barcode group were sub-clustered using a 15% Levenshtein threshold, and a quality-weighted consensus sequence was built for each RNA molecule. Non-functional sequences were filtered out, along with any lower-count sequence sitting one edit away from another sequence. Based on fitting two negative binomial distributions, any barcode sub-cluster with under 20% of the maximum read count was discarded. TCRdb reanalyzed the raw reads on its own, using fastp at Q25 for trimming and MiXCR for clone calling, and kept in-frame beta chains. Records with the same CDR3 protein are collapsed into one entry carrying the most frequent genes and DNA. V and J calls and clone size were set by TCRdb, not the authors. The sample yields about half a million distinct CDR3 sequences; roughly 23% were counted once. In total, the top ten clones hold 0.65% to 0.95% of the sample.

Many counts were recorded for this clonotype. The antigen it binds to is not known. The record has no base qualities; no much larger clone is one base away. The chain was built from TRBV4-3 and TRBJ1-1, and TRBD1 matches 7 of the central bases. Sequenced input: naive CD8+ T cells from blood, with Jurkat cell RNA spiked in. The sample's cell subset or site label, in plain terms: FACS-sorted CD8+CD4-CCR7+CD45RA+ naive T cells. The clonotype comes from a human donor in good health. Some libraries in this study had Jurkat cell RNA spiked in. The nucleotide sequence is TGCGCCAGCAGCCAAGGGACAGGCACTGAAGCTTTCTTT. Its translation reads: CASSQGTGTEAFF.